This T cell receptor (beta chain) appears in the sequencing data of a study of T cell responses to AZD1222 COVID-19 vaccine. Overall study findings and caveats: The donor group comprised mostly white British people and more females; the analysis possibly underestimated clonal diversity.

TCRdb's copy holds only in-frame clones and misses some; the assay was immunoSEQ multiplex PCR. The repertoire holds more than 75,000 clones, with roughly 90% as singletons. Germline assignment: CDR1 LNHDA and CDR2 SQIVND (reference sequence). V lost 6 bases, J lost 4 bases, and 17 bases lay in between. The CDR3 has 15 residues. Of note for this clone: Its antigen is as yet unknown.

This sequence originates from an adult who received the AZD1222 COVID-19 vaccine. The sample consisted of peripheral blood, taken 28 days after the second AZD1222 dose. V and J are TRBV19 and TRBJ2-3; possibly TRBD2 for D (6 bases). The CDR3 sequence is CASSPEGRESDTQYF. In DNA, the CDR3 is TGTGCCAGTAGCCCGGAGGGGAGAGAGTCAGATACGCAGTATTTT.